The clone carrying this T cell receptor (beta chain) has at least ten counts. Its antigen remains unidentified. The sample is drawn from a study of beta chain features in type 1 diabetes. Study-level points and caveats: Small HLA sub-analyses could not settle whether HLA shapes TCRB rearrangement. Shortening of TCRB CDR3s, moderate but significant, appeared in all four CD4+ subsets of Type 1 diabetes patients.

V gave up 5 bases and J gave up 6 bases, with 13 bases separating them. The germline CDR1 and CDR2 sequences are GTSNPN and SVGIG (reference sequence). This CDR3 contains 13 residues. Expressed TCRB transcripts were sequenced, since all the RNA that had been isolated was reverse transcribed. The data were produced by immunoSEQ multiplex PCR, yet TCRdb's version contains in-frame clones alone and is incomplete. The data hold roughly 180,000 clones, with approximately 7.9% observed a single time. This TCR came from a man between 18 and 35 years old with type 1 diabetes. The chain joins TRBV30 to TRBJ2-2; no clear D. Sequenced sample: central memory CD4+ T cells from blood. In DNA, the CDR3 is TGTGCCTGGGGTCGCCCCCCAGCCGGGGAGCTGTTTTTT. Its translation: CAWGRPPAGELFF.